This TCR beta chain is drawn from a study of blood T cell repertoires in COVID-19. Study-wide context: The United States, Italy and Spain were the sources of the acute and convalescent COVID-19 samples. The analysed material was cDNA or gDNA that came from T cells, B-cell-depleted T cells, or PBMCs.

Authors' methods: Amplification of reference gene primers provided the estimated nucleated cell counts. The repertoire was sequenced with immunoSEQ multiplex PCR; TCRdb's copy has only in-frame clones and lacks some. V and J calls and clone size are as listed in that table; D and trimming were resolved from the DNA. The table shows approximately 160,000 clones, with over 75% occurring only once. The specimen sequenced was peripheral blood. The sequence was obtained from a human donor in a cohort sampled during active COVID-19.

In nucleotides, the CDR3 is TGCGCCAGCAGCCCCAGCGACGACAGCTCCTACGAGCAGTACTTC. This sequence encodes CASSPSDDSSYEQYF. V is TRBV4-1 and J is TRBJ2-7; TRBD1 is a possible D gene (5 bases). V lost 4 bases and J lost 0, with 13 bases in between. The CDR3 is 15 residues long. Germline V gene lookup returns CDR1 MGHRA and CDR2 YSYEKL.